The 12 T cell receptor beta chains in this list originate from one sample, sequenced in a study of Graves' ophthalmopathy and Graves' hyperthyroidism. RNA served as the template for amplifying TCR beta CDR3 regions. HTBI primers were used in a first-round RT-PCR, which preceded a second-round multiplex PCR. MiXCR, run by TCRdb on the multiplex PCR reads, gives a single entry per CDR3 protein. The sample holds over 650,000 distinct CDR3 sequences, 35% to 45% seen once. The sequencing sample was made of peripheral blood. These TCRs come from an adult man with Graves' ophthalmopathy.

This clonotype was seen a few times. This chain connects TRBV5-5 to TRBJ1-4; 7 nucleotides align to TRBD1. Germline lookup yields CDR1 SGHKS and CDR2 YYEKEE (reference sequence). Trimming took 4 bases from V and 4 from J; bases not matched to a gene: 10. The CDR3 length is 16 residues. The CDR3 sequence is CASSQGLGTVNEKLFF. CDR3 sequence (DNA): TGTGCCAGCAGCCAAGGCCTGGGGACAGTTAATGAAAAACTGTTTTTT. Variable domain in full (rest from reference TRBV5-5 and TRBJ1-4): DAGVTQSPTHLIKTRGQQVTLRCSPISGHKSVSWYQQVLGQGPQFIFQYYEKEERGRGNFPDRFSARQFPNYSSELNVNALLLGDSALYLCASSQGLGTVNEKLFFGSGTQLSVL.

At least ten counts were recorded for this clonotype. J is TRBJ2-5 and V is TRBV20-1; 9 bases match TRBD2. The V gene end was trimmed by 3 bases and the J gene end by 5 bases; junction bases not matched to a gene: 10. The CDR3 contains 15 residues. Germline V CDR1 and CDR2: DFQATT, SNEGSKA (reference sequence). The CDR3 loop reads CSASVGGRAEETQYF. Here the CDR3 DNA reads TGCAGTGCTAGCGTAGGCGGGAGGGCAGAGGAGACCCAGTACTTC.

This clonotype was recorded a few times. The CDR3 DNA follows: TGCGCCAGCAGCGCCCAAGACGGGATCTATGGCTACACCTTC. Protein sequence: CASSAQDGIYGYTF. The chain recombines TRBV5-1 with TRBJ1-2, with D uncertain. The length of the CDR3 is 14 residues. The germline gives CDR1 SGHRS, CDR2 YFSETQ. Trimming stripped 4 bases from V and 4 bases from J, with 14 bases between.

This clonotype was counted only a few times. This sequence joins TRBV9 and TRBJ2-7; possible D gene TRBD2, 6 bases. CDR1 SGDLS and CDR2 YYNGEE come from the germline V gene. The CDR3 is 16 amino acids. The V and J ends lost 1 base and 3 bases respectively, with 17 bases between them. CDR3: CASSVRWGEPIYEQYF. The CDR3 DNA reads TGTGCCAGCAGCGTACGATGGGGGGAACCCATCTACGAGCAGTACTTC.

CDR3 loop: CSFGEGEQYF. The CDR3 DNA is TGCAGCTTCGGGGAGGGCGAGCAGTACTTC. The V and J genes are TRBV20-1 and TRBJ2-7; 7 nucleotides agree with TRBD2. Germline V gene data show CDR1 as DFQATT and CDR2 as SNEGSKA (reference sequence). The CDR3 is made up of 10 amino acids.

In this sample, this clonotype turned up a few times. The chain recombines TRBV6-4 with TRBJ1-1; no firm D call. V lost 0 bases and J lost 3, with 8 bases in between. Germline CDR1 and CDR2: MRHNA and SNTAGT. The CDR3 is 14 amino acids. CDR3 DNA sequence: TGTGCCAGCAGTGACTCGAGCAGAGACACTGAAGCTTTCTTT. It yields the protein CASSDSSRDTEAFF.

The V gene is TRBV7-3, the J gene TRBJ1-1; possible D gene TRBD1, 6 bases. The CDR3 runs to 15 residues. Trimming took off 1 base at V and 4 bases at J, with 13 bases between the two ends. CDR1 and CDR2 (germline): SGHTA, FQGTGA. The DNA for the CDR3 is TGTGCCAGCAGCTTAATCCTAGGGGGGATCACTGAAGCTTTCTTT. Encoded protein: CASSLILGGITEAFF.

In the case of this clonotype: Mismatch with germline at one junction end may stem from a read error. V is TRBV29-1 and J is TRBJ2-2; D is ambiguous. CDR1 is SQVTM, CDR2 ANQGSEA, per germline. This CDR3 is built from 11 residues. The CDR3 loop is CAWLKTGELFF. The CDR3 DNA reads as TGTGCCTGGCTTAAGACCGGGGAGCTGTTTTTT.

V usage is TRBV10-3 and J usage is TRBJ2-3; possible D gene TRBD2, 5 bases. Trimming removed 0 bases from V and 1 base from J, with 8 bases in between. CDR3 length: 15 residues. The germline V gene has CDR1 ENHRY and CDR2 SYGVKD. CDR3 protein: CAISESFSGTDTQYF. Written as DNA, the CDR3 is TGTGCCATCAGTGAGTCGTTTAGCGGCACAGATACGCAGTATTTT.

This clonotype occurred many times. As DNA, the CDR3 is TGTGCCAGTAGGCTCTTGGGACAGGTCGTTCAGCCCCAGCATTTT. Encoded protein: CASRLLGQVVQPQHF. This sequence joins TRBV19 and TRBJ1-5, with 8 positions matching TRBD1. The V segment lost 6 bases and the J segment 6 bases; nucleotides outside the gene matches: 10. CDR1 is LNHDA and CDR2 is SQIVND in the germline V gene (reference sequence). CDR3 length equals 15 residues.

The J gene is TRBJ2-3, the V gene TRBV9; D possibly uses TRBD1 or TRBD2 (5 bases each). The CDR3 extends over 14 amino acids. Per germline, CDR1 SGDLS and CDR2 YYNGEE. V lost 1 base and J 6 bases, leaving 12 bases between the germline ends. CDR3 residues: CASSVKGSFDTQYF. The CDR3 DNA reads as TGTGCCAGCAGCGTAAAGGGGAGTTTCGATACGCAGTATTTT.

V is TRBV6-6 and J is TRBJ1-2; TRBD1 aligns across 8 bases. With 4 bases clipped from V and 1 base from J, the junction kept 8 bases outside the gene matches. Germline CDR1 is MNHNY and CDR2 is SVGAGI (reference sequence). This CDR3 contains 16 residues. Here the CDR3 reads CASSSPGTGYNYGYTF. Here the CDR3 DNA reads TGTGCCAGCAGTTCCCCCGGGACAGGCTATAACTATGGCTACACCTTC.